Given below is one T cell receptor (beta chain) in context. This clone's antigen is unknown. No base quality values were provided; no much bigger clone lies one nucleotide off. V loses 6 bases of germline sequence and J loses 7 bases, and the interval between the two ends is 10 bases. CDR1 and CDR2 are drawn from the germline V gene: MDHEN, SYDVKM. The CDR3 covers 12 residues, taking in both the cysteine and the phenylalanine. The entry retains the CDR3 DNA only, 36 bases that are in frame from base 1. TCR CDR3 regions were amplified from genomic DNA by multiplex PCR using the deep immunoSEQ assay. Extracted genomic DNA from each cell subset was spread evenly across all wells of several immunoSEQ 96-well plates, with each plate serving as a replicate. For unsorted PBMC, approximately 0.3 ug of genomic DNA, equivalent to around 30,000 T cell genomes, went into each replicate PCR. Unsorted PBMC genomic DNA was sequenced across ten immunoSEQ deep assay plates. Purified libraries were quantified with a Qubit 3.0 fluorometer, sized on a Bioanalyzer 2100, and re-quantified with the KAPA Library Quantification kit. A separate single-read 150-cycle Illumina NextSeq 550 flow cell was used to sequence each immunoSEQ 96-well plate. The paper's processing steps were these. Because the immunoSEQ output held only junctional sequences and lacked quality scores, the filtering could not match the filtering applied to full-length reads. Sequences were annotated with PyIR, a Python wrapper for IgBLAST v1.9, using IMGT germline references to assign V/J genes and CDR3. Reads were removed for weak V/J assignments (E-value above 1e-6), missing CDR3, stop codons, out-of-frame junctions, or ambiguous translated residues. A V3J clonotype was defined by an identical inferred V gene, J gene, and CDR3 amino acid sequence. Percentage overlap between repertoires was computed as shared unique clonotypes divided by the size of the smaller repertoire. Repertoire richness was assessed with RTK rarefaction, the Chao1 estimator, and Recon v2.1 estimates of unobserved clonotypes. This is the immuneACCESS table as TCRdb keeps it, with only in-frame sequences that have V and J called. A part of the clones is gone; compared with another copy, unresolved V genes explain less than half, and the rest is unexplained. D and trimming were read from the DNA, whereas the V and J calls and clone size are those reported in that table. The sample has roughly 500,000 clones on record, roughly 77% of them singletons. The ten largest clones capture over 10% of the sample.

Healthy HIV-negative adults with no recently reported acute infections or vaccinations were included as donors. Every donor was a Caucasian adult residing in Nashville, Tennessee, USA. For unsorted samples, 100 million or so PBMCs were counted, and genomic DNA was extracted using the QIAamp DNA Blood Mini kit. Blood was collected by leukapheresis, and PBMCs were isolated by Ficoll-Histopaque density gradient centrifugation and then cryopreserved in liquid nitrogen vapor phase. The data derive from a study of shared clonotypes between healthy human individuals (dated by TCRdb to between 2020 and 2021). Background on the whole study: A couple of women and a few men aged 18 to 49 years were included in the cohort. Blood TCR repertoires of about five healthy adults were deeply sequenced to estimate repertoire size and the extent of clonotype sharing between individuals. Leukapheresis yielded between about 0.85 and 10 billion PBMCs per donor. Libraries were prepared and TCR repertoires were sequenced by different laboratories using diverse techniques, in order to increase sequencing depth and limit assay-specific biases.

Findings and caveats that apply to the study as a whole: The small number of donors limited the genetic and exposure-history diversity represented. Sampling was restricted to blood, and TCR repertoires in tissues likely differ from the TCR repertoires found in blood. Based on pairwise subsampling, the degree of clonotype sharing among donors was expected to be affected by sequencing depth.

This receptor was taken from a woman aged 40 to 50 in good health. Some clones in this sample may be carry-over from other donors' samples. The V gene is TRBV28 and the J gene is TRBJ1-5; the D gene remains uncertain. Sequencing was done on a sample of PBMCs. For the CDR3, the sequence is CASRYSLQPQHF. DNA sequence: TGTGCCAGCAGATACTCTTTACAGCCCCAGCATTTT.